Presented here are 25 T cell receptor beta chains from one specimen sequenced in a study of shared T cell receptors in the human thymus. The protocol was immunoSEQ multiplex PCR, while the TCRdb copy is restricted to in-frame clones and leaves out a portion. This sample carries 500,000 to 850,000 clones, 70% to 90% of them seen once, and the ten largest clones take 0.0094%. The same specimen was also included in a second study, on human thymus T cells.

The sample comprised thymocytes. These receptors originate from a boy under two years old with a congenital heart defect.

J is TRBJ2-1 and V is TRBV4-3; 11 bases line up with TRBD2. This CDR3 region has 17 residues. CDR1 and CDR2 (germline): LGHNA, YSLEER. Germline trimming cut 1 base from V and 3 bases from J; bases unmatched to any gene: 5. CDR3 in amino acids: CASSQGRGLADYNEQFF. Written as DNA, the CDR3 is TGCGCCAGCAGCCAAGGCCGGGGACTAGCGGACTACAATGAGCAGTTCTTC.

This rearrangement joins TRBV27 to TRBJ2-5, with 7 bases lining up with TRBD2. V shed 5 bases, J shed 1 base, and the junction held 4 bases outside the gene matches. CDR3 length: 14 amino acids. Germline V lookup: CDR1 MNHEY, CDR2 SMNVEV (reference sequence). The CDR3 loop is CASSRGEAQETQYF. CDR3 DNA: TGTGCCAGCAGTCGGGGGGAGGCCCAAGAGACCCAGTACTTC.

This chain connects TRBV5-6 to TRBJ2-7, with D possibly being TRBD2 (6 bases). Trimming cost V 5 bases and J 4 bases, with 16 bases left between them. The germline V gene has CDR1 SGHDT and CDR2 YYEEEE. This CDR3 comprises 14 residues. CDR3 sequence (DNA): TGTGCCAGCAGTCCCGGGAGTTCCCCTTACGAGCAGTACTTC. Its translation: CASSPGSSPYEQYF.

This chain connects TRBV5-6 to TRBJ2-1, with no clear D. CDR3 length: 16 residues. Deletions cut 0 bases from V and 0 bases from J, with 10 bases between. The germline V gene has CDR1 SGHDT and CDR2 YYEEEE. The CDR3 spells CASSLASVSSYNEQFF. CDR3 DNA: TGTGCCAGCAGCTTGGCCTCGGTGAGCTCCTACAATGAGCAGTTCTTC.

The chain employs TRBV15 and TRBJ2-5, with D possibly matching TRBD2 (6 bases). The CDR3 extends over 16 amino acids. Germline V gives CDR1 LNHNV, CDR2 YYDKDF (reference sequence). Trimming pared 4 bases from V and 3 bases from J, leaving 18 bases between. The CDR3 spells CATSIYRQCGEETQYF. DNA of the CDR3: TGTGCCACCAGCATTTACAGACAGTGCGGGGAAGAGACCCAGTACTTC.

This CDR3 reads CASSVLEQGGTGELFF. CDR3 DNA: TGTGCCAGCAGCGTACTTGAACAGGGGGGCACCGGGGAGCTGTTTTTT. V and J are TRBV9 and TRBJ2-2; 8 bases fit TRBD1. The CDR3 covers 16 residues. The V segment lost 1 base and the J segment 4 bases; nucleotides outside the gene matches: 6. Germline V gene lookup returns CDR1 SGDLS and CDR2 YYNGEE.

A single count supports this clone. The chain combines TRBV5-5 with TRBJ1-1; 10 bases are a match to TRBD1. Germline lookup yields CDR1 SGHKS and CDR2 YYEKEE (reference sequence). The CDR3 has 14 amino acids. The V segment lost 0 bases and the J segment 7 bases; nucleotides outside the gene matches: 3. CDR3 sequence reads: CASSLGQGASEAFF. The CDR3 region has the DNA TGTGCCAGCAGCTTGGGACAGGGGGCCAGTGAAGCTTTCTTT.

This sequence joins TRBV29-1 and TRBJ1-1; 7 bases match TRBD1. Germline values: CDR1 SQVTM, CDR2 ANQGSEA. There are 13 residues in the CDR3. The trim removed 6 bases at V and 1 base at J, leaving 5 bases unmatched. The CDR3: CSVHGTENTEAFF. The CDR3 DNA reads TGCAGCGTCCACGGGACAGAGAACACTGAAGCTTTCTTT.

The chain uses TRBV25-1 and TRBJ1-1; D uncertain. Trimming took off 4 bases at V and 5 bases at J, with 5 bases between the two ends. The length of the CDR3 is 11 residues. Germline assignment: CDR1 MGHDK and CDR2 SYGVNS. CDR3 bases: TGTGCCAGCAGTGGCAGGACTGAAGCTTTCTTT. Its translation: CASSGRTEAFF.

The V and J genes are TRBV15 and TRBJ2-5, with D perhaps TRBD2 (6 bases). The germline gives CDR1 LNHNV, CDR2 YYDKDF (reference sequence). V lost 1 base to trimming and J lost 5 bases, with 11 bases between them. CDR3 size: 14 residues. The CDR3 region is CATSRAGRRETQYF. In nucleotides, the CDR3 is TGTGCCACCAGCAGAGCGGGGAGGCGCGAGACCCAGTACTTC.

This clone occurred a few times. CDR3 sequence (DNA): TGTGCCAGCAGCTTAGAGGGGGTCGCAGGGAAATTGAACACTGAAGCTTTCTTT. Translating it yields CASSLEGVAGKLNTEAFF. The rearrangement links TRBV7-9 to TRBJ1-1, with TRBD1 as a possible D gene (6 bases). V lost 1 base, J lost 0 bases, and 18 bases lay in between. There are 18 residues in the CDR3. In germline, CDR1 is SEHNR, CDR2 FQNEAQ (reference sequence). The full variable domain, with the rest looked up from reference TRBV7-9 and TRBJ1-1, is DTGVSQNPRHKITKRGQNVTFRCDPISEHNRLYWYRQTLGQGPEFLTYFQNEAQLEKSRLLSDRFSAERPKGSFSTLEIQRTEQGDSAMYLCASSLEGVAGKLNTEAFFGQGTRLTVV.

The table lists this clone with a count of one. The V call is TRBV10-3, the J call TRBJ2-7; 8 bases match TRBD1. The CDR3 is 13 amino acids. In germline, CDR1 is ENHRY, CDR2 SYGVKD. V was pared by 5 bases and J by 5 bases, with 5 bases of the junction left unmatched. CDR3 sequence reads: CAISRQGINEQYF. Written as DNA, the CDR3 is TGTGCCATCAGTCGACAGGGGATCAACGAGCAGTACTTC.

The genes are TRBV27 and TRBJ1-6; the match to TRBD1 covers 7 bases. V dropped 5 bases and J dropped 10; count of bases not matched to a gene: 8. Germline assignment: CDR1 MNHEY and CDR2 SMNVEV (reference sequence). CDR3 length: 14 residues. CDR3 region: CASSTLRGKSPLHF. In DNA form, the CDR3 reads TGTGCCAGCAGTACCCTCAGGGGGAAATCACCCCTCCACTTT.

The chain combines TRBV4-3 with TRBJ1-4; D is possibly TRBD1 (5 bases). The CDR3 totals 16 residues. The V and J ends lost 3 bases and 6 bases respectively, with 17 bases between them. The germline V gene has CDR1 LGHNA and CDR2 YSLEER. CDR3: CASSQETAQLDEKLFF. As DNA, the CDR3 is TGCGCCAGCAGCCAGGAGACAGCCCAACTGGATGAAAAACTGTTTTTT.

The chain carries TRBV4-3 and TRBJ1-1; possible D gene TRBD1, 5 bases. This CDR3 comprises 11 residues. CDR1 and CDR2 (germline): LGHNA, YSLEER. Trimming took 5 bases from V and 4 from J, leaving 5 bases between them. The chain's CDR3 is CASSRGTEAFF. The CDR3 coding sequence is TGCGCCAGCAGCAGGGGCACTGAAGCTTTCTTT.

This rearrangement joins TRBV7-2 to TRBJ2-3; D is ambiguous. The CDR3 extends over 18 amino acids. The germline V gene has CDR1 SGHTA and CDR2 FQGNSA. V was shortened by 5 bases and J by 1 base, with 22 bases between the two germline ends. CDR3 DNA sequence: TGTGCCAGCAGCCGCCCCTTAGCTTTCCGTTCTGGCACAGATACGCAGTATTTT. It specifies CASSRPLAFRSGTDTQYF.

The V call is TRBV4-1, the J call TRBJ2-7; TRBD2 might be the D (6 bases). The CDR3 is 16 amino acids. The V gene lost 2 bases and the J gene lost 5 bases, with 19 bases spanning the gap. CDR1 and CDR2 (germline): MGHRA, YSYEKL. The CDR3 loop reads CASSQPVRGKLDEQYF. In nucleotides, the CDR3 is TGCGCCAGCAGCCAACCAGTACGGGGGAAGTTGGACGAGCAGTACTTC.

The chain combines TRBV18 with TRBJ1-3; possibly TRBD1 for D (6 bases). With 0 bases removed from V and 4 bases from J, the gap between germline ends came to 13 bases. The germline V gene has CDR1 KGHSH and CDR2 LQKENI. CDR3 size: 16 residues. The CDR3, as DNA: TGTGCCAGCTCACCACCGAAGGGACATCGGGGAAACACCATATATTTT. Its translation: CASSPPKGHRGNTIYF.

This chain joins TRBV19 and TRBJ1-5, with D unresolved. The CDR3 covers 14 residues. V was shortened by 5 bases and J by 10 bases, with 18 bases between the two germline ends. Looked up from germline, CDR1 is LNHDA and CDR2 is SQIVND (reference sequence). The CDR3 nucleotides are TGTGCCAGTAGTCCGGAGGGTTTAATCAGCCCCCAGCATTTT. It translates to CASSPEGLISPQHF.

The V gene is TRBV7-2, the J gene TRBJ2-7; D perhaps matches TRBD2 (5 bases). Trimming removed 5 bases from V and 2 bases from J, with 13 bases in between. This CDR3 is built from 14 residues. Germline CDR1 SGHTA, CDR2 FQGNSA. The CDR3 bases are TGTGCCAGCAGCCCAGGACGGGGTCCCTACGAGCAGTACTTC. Amino acid sequence: CASSPGRGPYEQYF. Full variable domain (remainder filled in from reference TRBV7-2 and TRBJ2-7): GAGVSQSPSNKVTEKGKDVELRCDPISGHTALYWYRQSLGQGLEFLIYFQGNSAPDKSGLPSDRFSAERTGGSVSTLTIQRTQQEDSAVYLCASSPGRGPYEQYFGPGTRLTVT.

The V call is TRBV5-6, the J call TRBJ1-1; TRBD1 is a possible D gene (5 bases). The CDR3 length is 15 residues. In germline, CDR1 is SGHDT, CDR2 YYEEEE. Trimming pared 4 bases from V and 6 bases from J, leaving 19 bases between. Here the CDR3 reads CASSPAPTGSAEAFF. DNA of the CDR3: TGTGCCAGCAGCCCCGCCCCCACAGGCTCTGCTGAAGCTTTCTTT. Looking up the rest from reference TRBV5-6 and TRBJ1-1 gives the full variable domain: DAGVTQSPTHLIKTRGQQVTLRCSPKSGHDTVSWYQQALGQGPQFIFQYYEEEERQRGNFPDRFSGHQFPNYSSELNVNALLLGDSALYLCASSPAPTGSAEAFFGQGTRLTVV.

The chain links TRBV6-4 to TRBJ2-1; 7 bases are shared with TRBD1. This CDR3 region has 16 residues. The germline gives CDR1 MRHNA, CDR2 SNTAGT. V shed 2 bases, J shed 7 bases, and the junction held 11 bases outside the gene matches. As DNA, the CDR3 is TGTGCCAGCAGTGACCCTAAGGGGGACAGAGAGAATGAGCAGTTCTTC. Amino acid sequence: CASSDPKGDRENEQFF.

V usage is TRBV5-4 and J usage is TRBJ2-7; 7 bases are a match to TRBD1. The junction had 4 bases not matched to a gene; V was cut back by 1 base and J by 6 bases. Germline CDR1 is SGHNT and CDR2 is YYREEE (reference sequence). This CDR3 has 13 amino acids. CDR3: CASSLTNRGEQYF. DNA for the CDR3: TGTGCCAGCAGCTTGACCAACAGGGGCGAGCAGTACTTC.

The chain carries TRBV5-6 and TRBJ2-2; D not certain. Looked up from germline, CDR1 is SGHDT and CDR2 is YYEEEE. The CDR3 length is 16 residues. V was cut by 0 bases and J by 7 bases, with 16 bases left in between. CDR3 region: CASSLEPTESIGELFF. The CDR3 nucleotides read TGTGCCAGCAGCTTGGAGCCCACAGAAAGCATCGGGGAGCTGTTTTTT.

The gene calls are TRBV7-9 and TRBJ1-3; D may be TRBD1 (5 bases). V gave up 1 base and J gave up 4 bases, with 17 bases separating them. CDR3 length equals 17 residues. CDR1 and CDR2 from the germline V gene are SEHNR and FQNEAQ (reference sequence). The CDR3 region is CASSLGSGNGNGNTIYF. In DNA form, the CDR3 reads TGTGCCAGCAGCTTAGGATCAGGGAATGGGAACGGAAACACCATATATTTT.